The rows below give T cell receptor beta chains drawn from one sample of a study of T cell responses to AZD1222 COVID-19 vaccine. Assay: immunoSEQ multiplex PCR; the TCRdb copy retains only in-frame clones and omits some. Of about 90,000 clones in the sample, 75% to 90% were seen once. The sample in question was peripheral blood, obtained 28 days after the second AZD1222 dose. The receptors derive from an adult who received the AZD1222 COVID-19 vaccine. CDR3s leave out the opening cysteine and the closing phenylalanine or tryptophan. Fields, in order: J gene, V gene, CDR3 protein.

>TRBJ2-7|TRBV3-1/TRBV3-2
ASSQDLGLAGVEQY
>TRBJ1-6|TRBV5-1
ASSSDSGNSPLH
>TRBJ2-1|TRBV29-1
SVGRDAHEQF
>TRBJ2-3|TRBV11-3
ASSSRRDTQY
>TRBJ1-3|TRBV7-3
ASSLHGSSGNTIY
>TRBJ2-3|TRBV4-2
ASSARLAGATDTQY
>TRBJ2-5|TRBV5-1
ASSLGTAQETQY
>TRBJ1-5|TRBV3-1/TRBV3-2
ASSPMRSNQPQH
>TRBJ1-6|TRBV15
ATSREFSGSPLH
>TRBJ1-4|TRBV7-8
ASSSDRGNEKLF
>TRBJ1-1|TRBV4-3
ASSQADTTAQEAF
>TRBJ1-1|TRBV30
AWSRGDRMDAF
>TRBJ2-1|TRBV30
AGGTLIVSEQF
>TRBJ2-1|TRBV9
ASSVDGETYNEQF
>TRBJ2-2|TRBV2
ASRGEQGAAGELF
>TRBJ2-3|TRBV14
ASSQGLSTSRTSTDTQY
>TRBJ2-1|TRBV27
ASSLSSYNEQF
>TRBJ1-1|TRBV27
ASRPTRLRTEAF
>TRBJ1-4|TRBV24-1
ATSDGGWNEKLF
>TRBJ2-2|TRBV5-4
ASSLTGGADGELF
>TRBJ2-2|TRBV6-5
ASRQGMAGELF
>TRBJ2-5|TRBV7-3
ASSLTSGGGETQY
>TRBJ1-2|TRBV5-6
ASSTETRGYGYT
>TRBJ2-7|TRBV4-3
ASSQDRGPSYEQY
>TRBJ2-5|TRBV11-3
ASSSRTSFVETQY
>TRBJ1-2|TRBV19
ARETGDYGYT
>TRBJ1-1|TRBV4-1
ASSQVGEAGKAF
>TRBJ1-2|TRBV4-2
ASSQDLLSQYGYT
>TRBJ1-4|TRBV4-3
ASSQAGKDRVFEKLF
>TRBJ1-6|TRBV15
ATSGAQGGNSPLH
>TRBJ1-4|TRBV6-1
ASSEYRNEKLF
>TRBJ1-1|TRBV5-4
ASSLTDTEAF
>TRBJ2-1|TRBV28
ASSFKIIRRRQGLNNEQF
>TRBJ1-1|TRBV6-1
ASSERNTEAF
>TRBJ1-2|TRBV5-1
ASSLAGVENYGYT
>TRBJ1-1|TRBV25-1
ASSECPPEGAYTEAF
>TRBJ1-5|TRBV21-1
ASSKILAGPYSNQPQH
>TRBJ1-5|TRBV4-1
ASSQDAGSLQGRGQPQH
>TRBJ1-5|TRBV27
ASSFLAGNQPQH
>TRBJ1-5|TRBV21-1
ARERTRPPNQPQH
>TRBJ2-2|TRBV9
ASSAKRGRGNTGELF
>TRBJ1-4|TRBV5-1
ASSPTAPTNEKLF
>TRBJ2-7|TRBV10-3
ANYRDRGRREQY
>TRBJ1-5|TRBV15
ATSGGLGEPQH
>TRBJ1-1|TRBV7-9
ASSLEGENTEAF